This T cell receptor (beta chain) was sequenced for a study of blood T cell repertoires in COVID-19. Looked up from germline, CDR1 is SNHLY and CDR2 is FYNNEI. CDR3 length: 15 residues. The ends lost 2 bases at V and 10 bases at J; junction bases unmatched: 9. Authors' methods: Amplification of reference gene primers provided the estimated nucleated cell counts. Some clones are missing from TCRdb's copy, which holds only in-frame ones; the method was immunoSEQ multiplex PCR. From that table come the V and J calls and clone size; the DNA was used to work out D and trimming. The table includes under 300,000 clones, around 85% detected once.

This clonotype was sampled from a woman over 75 with acute or convalescent COVID-19. This sequence joins TRBV2 and TRBJ2-1, with TRBD1 identical over 9 bases. Sequencing used peripheral blood. Here the CDR3 DNA reads TGTGCCAGCAGTGAACAGGGACAGGGTACAAGGGAGCAGTTCTTC. This encodes CASSEQGQGTREQFF.